These 14 T cell receptor beta chains came from one sample sequenced in a study of blood T cells in healthy people across ages. Through a sample-barcoded 5' primer and a J-beta primer mix, a second PCR was run for about 7 to 12 cycles. TCRdb recomputed calls from the 5' RACE reads with MiXCR, one row per CDR3 protein. The sample holds around 800,000 distinct CDR3 sequences, about 45% seen once. The sequencing input was blood. These receptors all stem from a man older than 75 in good health.

The V call is TRBV5-6, the J call TRBJ2-7; TRBD1 or TRBD2 may be the D gene (5 bases each). This CDR3 comprises 15 residues. Trimming removed 5 bases from V and 0 bases from J, with 15 bases in between. The germline CDR1 and CDR2 sequences are SGHDT and YYEEEE. The CDR3 DNA reads as TGTGCCAGCAGATATGGGGGAGACCCCTCCTACGAGCAGTACTTC. This codes for CASRYGGDPSYEQYF.

The chain joins TRBV7-2 to TRBJ2-6, with D possibly matching TRBD2 (6 bases). Germline loops: CDR1 SGHTA, CDR2 FQGNSA. Deletions cut 5 bases from V and 0 bases from J, with 20 bases between. CDR3 length equals 19 residues. The CDR3 protein is CASSKNPGGLTSGANVLTF. The CDR3 DNA reads as TGTGCCAGCAGCAAAAACCCCGGGGGTCTTACCTCTGGGGCCAACGTCCTGACTTTC.

This clonotype was recorded at least ten times. The chain joins TRBV7-2 to TRBJ2-7; 8 bases agree with TRBD1. Looked up from germline, CDR1 is SGHTA and CDR2 is FQGNSA. Losses at the gene ends were 1 base for V and 6 bases for J; bases not matched to a gene: 8. The CDR3 loop spans 15 amino acids. CDR3 loop: CASSLGGQGSSEQYF. The CDR3 DNA sequence: TGTGCCAGCAGCTTAGGAGGACAGGGATCATCCGAGCAGTACTTC.

This clonotype was seen a handful of times. The chain employs TRBV6-2 or TRBV6-3 and TRBJ2-3; 10 bases are shared with TRBD2. CDR3 length: 15 amino acids. The V and J ends lost 0 bases and 10 bases, in that order; junction bases with no gene match: 7. Germline V gene lookup returns CDR1 MNHEY and CDR2 SVGEGT. The CDR3 reads CASSYSTLAGAAQYF. For the CDR3, the DNA is TGTGCCAGCAGTTACTCGACTCTAGCGGGAGCTGCGCAGTATTTT.

This clonotype was picked up a small number of times. This chain joins TRBV25-1 and TRBJ1-2, with D maybe TRBD1 (5 bases). This CDR3 has 15 amino acids. V gave up 2 bases and J gave up 0 bases, with 10 bases separating them. CDR1 is MGHDK and CDR2 is SYGVNS in the germline V gene. CDR3 nucleotides: TGTGCCAGCAGTGAAGGGGGTCACTCTAACTATGGCTACACCTTC. Its protein product is CASSEGGHSNYGYTF.

The gene calls are TRBV10-3 and TRBJ2-1; 13 bases are shared with TRBD2. Per the germline V gene, CDR1 is ENHRY and CDR2 is SYGVKD. After removal of 8 bases from V and 0 bases from J, the junction contained 4 bases not matched to a gene. This CDR3 contains 16 residues. CDR3 bases: TGTGCCATCGGGACTAGCGGGACATACTCCTACAATGAGCAGTTCTTC. This codes for CAIGTSGTYSYNEQFF.

This clonotype was observed at least ten times. The chain links TRBV3-1 to TRBJ2-1; D is possibly TRBD2 (6 bases). CDR1 and CDR2 from the germline V gene are LGHDT and YNNKEL (reference sequence). The CDR3 has 16 amino acids. The V end was cut by 0 bases, the J end by 9 bases, with 18 bases between. CDR3 bases: TGTGCCAGCAGCCAAGAGTTGACGCTAGCGTCAGCTGAGCAGTTCTTC. Translating gives CASSQELTLASAEQFF.

The rearrangement joins TRBV5-1 to TRBJ1-6; the D gene is possibly TRBD1 (6 bases). Trimming pared 4 bases from V and 11 bases from J, leaving 13 bases between. Germline CDR1 SGHRS, CDR2 YFSETQ. The CDR3 contains 13 residues. CDR3 DNA sequence: TGCGCCAGCAGCGAACAGGGTATGCCACCCCTCCACTTT. Protein product: CASSEQGMPPLHF.

J is TRBJ2-7 and V is TRBV11-2, with 9 bases fitting TRBD2. Germline V lookup: CDR1 SGHAT, CDR2 FQNNGV. CDR3 length: 16 amino acids. V lost 5 bases and J lost 7; bases outside the gene matches: 15. The CDR3, as DNA: TGTGCCAGCAGCCGGGAGGGACTAGCCATTTACAATGAGCAGTACTTC. This sequence encodes CASSREGLAIYNEQYF.

This clonotype was detected ten times or more. The chain recombines TRBV20-1 with TRBJ2-5, with TRBD2 matching over 13 bases. The CDR3 is 16 amino acids. V lost 3 bases to trimming and J lost 4 bases; unmatched junction nucleotides: 8. Per germline, CDR1 DFQATT and CDR2 SNEGSKA (reference sequence). The CDR3 spells CSASSRLAGGGETQYF. The CDR3 region has the DNA TGCAGTGCTAGCTCCCGACTAGCGGGAGGCGGAGAGACCCAGTACTTC.

The table lists this clonotype with many counts. CDR3 loop: CASSLAPLEDGFGQYF. The CDR3 DNA reads TGTGCCAGCAGCTTAGCCCCCCTTGAGGATGGCTTTGGGCAGTACTTC. The chain uses TRBV7-2 and TRBJ2-7; no reliable D call. Germline-derived CDR1 and CDR2 are SGHTA and FQGNSA. The CDR3 totals 16 residues. Trimming cost V 0 bases and J 9 bases, with 21 bases left between them.

In its sample, this clonotype was seen a few times. This chain connects TRBV20-1 to TRBJ2-3, with D maybe TRBD1 (5 bases). The germline V gene encodes CDR1 DFQATT and CDR2 SNEGSKA (reference sequence). V lost 6 bases to trimming and J lost 2 bases, with 15 bases between them. This CDR3 has 14 residues. The CDR3 DNA follows: TGCAGTGCACCCCGACAGCCCGCCACAGATACGCAGTATTTT. Translated, it gives CSAPRQPATDTQYF.

This clonotype was seen more than once but under ten times. This sequence joins TRBV3-1 and TRBJ1-2, with TRBD1 matching 8 bases. The CDR3 has 13 amino acids. The trim removed 7 bases at V and 4 bases at J, leaving 5 bases unmatched. From germline, CDR1 is LGHDT and CDR2 YNNKEL (reference sequence). The CDR3 loop reads CASTDRAGYGYTF. The CDR3 bases are TGTGCCAGCACGGACAGGGCCGGCTATGGCTACACCTTC.

This clonotype was observed a handful of times. This chain joins TRBV5-1 and TRBJ2-5; 11 positions agree with TRBD2. The J call could be wrong; TRBJ2-7 is a better fit for the DNA end. Per the germline V gene, CDR1 is SGHRS and CDR2 is YFSETQ. The CDR3 loop spans 18 amino acids. The CDR3 region is CASSQGTSGTLYAYEQYF. The DNA for the CDR3 is TGCGCCAGCAGCCAGGGGACTAGCGGAACCCTATATGCCTACGAGCAGTACTTC.